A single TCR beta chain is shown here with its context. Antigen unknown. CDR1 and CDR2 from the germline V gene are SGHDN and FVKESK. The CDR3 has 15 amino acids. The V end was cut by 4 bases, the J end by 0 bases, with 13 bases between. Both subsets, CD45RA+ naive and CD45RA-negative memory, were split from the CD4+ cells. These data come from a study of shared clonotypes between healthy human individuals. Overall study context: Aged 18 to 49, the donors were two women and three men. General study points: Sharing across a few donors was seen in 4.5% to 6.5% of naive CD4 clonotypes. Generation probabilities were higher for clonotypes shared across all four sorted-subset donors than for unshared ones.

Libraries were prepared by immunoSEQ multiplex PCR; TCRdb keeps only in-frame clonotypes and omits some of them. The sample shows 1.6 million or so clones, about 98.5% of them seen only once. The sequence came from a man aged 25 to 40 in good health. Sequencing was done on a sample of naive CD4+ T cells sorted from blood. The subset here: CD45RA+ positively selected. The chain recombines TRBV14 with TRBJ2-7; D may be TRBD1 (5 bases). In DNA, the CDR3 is TGTGCCAGCAGCCGACACCGACAGCCCTCCTACGAGCAGTACTTC. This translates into CASSRHRQPSYEQYF.